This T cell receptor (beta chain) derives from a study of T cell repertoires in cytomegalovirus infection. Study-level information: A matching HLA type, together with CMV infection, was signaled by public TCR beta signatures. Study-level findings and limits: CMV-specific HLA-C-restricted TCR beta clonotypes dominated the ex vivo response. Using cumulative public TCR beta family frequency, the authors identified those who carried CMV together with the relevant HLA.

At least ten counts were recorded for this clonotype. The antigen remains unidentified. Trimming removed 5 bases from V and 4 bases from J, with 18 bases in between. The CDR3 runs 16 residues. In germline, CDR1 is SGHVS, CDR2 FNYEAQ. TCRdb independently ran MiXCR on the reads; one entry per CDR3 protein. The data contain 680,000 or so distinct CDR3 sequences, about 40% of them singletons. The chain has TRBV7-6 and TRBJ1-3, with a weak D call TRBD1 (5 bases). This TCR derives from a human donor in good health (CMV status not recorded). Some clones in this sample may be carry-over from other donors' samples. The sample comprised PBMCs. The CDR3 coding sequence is TGTGCCAGCAGCCCCCGTCTACGAAGGGGAGGAAACACCATATATTTT. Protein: CASSPRLRRGGNTIYF. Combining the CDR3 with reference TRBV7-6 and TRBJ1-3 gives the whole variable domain GAGVSQSPRYKVTKRGQDVALRCDPISGHVSLYWYRQALGQGPEFLTYFNYEAQQDKSGLPNDRFSAERPEGSISTLTIQRTEQRDSAMYRCASSPRLRRGGNTIYFGEGSWLTVV.